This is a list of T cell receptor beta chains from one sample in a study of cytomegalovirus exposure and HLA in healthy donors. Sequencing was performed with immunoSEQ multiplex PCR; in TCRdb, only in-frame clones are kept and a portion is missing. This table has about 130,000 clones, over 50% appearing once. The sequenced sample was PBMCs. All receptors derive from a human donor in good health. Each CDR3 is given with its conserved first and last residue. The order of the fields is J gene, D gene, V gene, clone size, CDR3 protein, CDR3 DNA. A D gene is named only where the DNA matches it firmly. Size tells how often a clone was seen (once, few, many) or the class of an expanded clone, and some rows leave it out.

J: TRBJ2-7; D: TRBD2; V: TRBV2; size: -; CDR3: CASSFLGLAGVGTYEQYF; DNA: TGTGCCAGCAGTTTCTTGGGACTAGCGGGAGTTGGGACCTACGAGCAGTACTTC
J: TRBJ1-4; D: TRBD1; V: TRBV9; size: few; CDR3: CASSPSTGPNEKLFF; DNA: TGTGCCAGCAGTCCTTCGACAGGGCCTAATGAAAAACTGTTTTTT
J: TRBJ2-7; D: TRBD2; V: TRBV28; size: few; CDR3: CASSLGTSGRETYEQYF; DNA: TGTGCCAGCAGTCTAGGGACTAGCGGGCGCGAGACCTACGAGCAGTACTTC
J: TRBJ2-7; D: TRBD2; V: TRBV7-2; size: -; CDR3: CASSFRATSGSPYEQYF; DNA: TGTGCCAGCAGCTTTAGGGCTACTAGCGGGAGTCCCTACGAGCAGTACTTC
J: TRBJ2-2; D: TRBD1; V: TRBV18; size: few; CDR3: CASTSGTGTGELFF; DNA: TGTGCCAGCACCTCCGGGACAGGGACCGGGGAGCTGTTTTTT
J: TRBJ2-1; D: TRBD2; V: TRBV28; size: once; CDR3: CASSFWTRDNNEQFF; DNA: TGTGCCAGCAGTTTTTGGACTAGAGACAACAATGAGCAGTTCTTC
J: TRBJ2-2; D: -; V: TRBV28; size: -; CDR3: CASSLRAGELFF; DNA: TGTGCCAGCAGTTTACGAGCCGGGGAGCTGTTTTTT
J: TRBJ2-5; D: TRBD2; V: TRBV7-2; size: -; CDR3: CASSLNGLVETQYF; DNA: TGTGCCAGCAGCTTAAACGGACTAGTGGAGACCCAGTACTTC
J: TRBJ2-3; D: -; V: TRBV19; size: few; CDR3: CASWGGRTDTQYF; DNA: TGTGCCAGCTGGGGGGGGCGGACAGATACGCAGTATTTT
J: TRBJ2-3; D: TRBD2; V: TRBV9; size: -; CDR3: CASSVEGVLAGVSDTQYF; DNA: TGTGCCAGCAGCGTAGAGGGGGTCCTAGCGGGAGTTTCAGATACGCAGTATTTT
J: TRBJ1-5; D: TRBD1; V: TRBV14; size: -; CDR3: CASSQGQGRGQPQHF; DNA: TGTGCCAGCAGCCAAGGACAGGGGCGGGGTCAGCCCCAGCATTTT
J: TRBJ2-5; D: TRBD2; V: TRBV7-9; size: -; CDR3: CASSPGLAGGEETQYF; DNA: TGTGCCAGCAGCCCCGGGTTAGCGGGGGGGGAAGAGACCCAGTACTTC
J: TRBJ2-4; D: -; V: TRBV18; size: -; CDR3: CASSPGGRAKNIQYF; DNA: TGTGCCAGCTCACCAGGGGGGAGAGCCAAAAACATTCAGTACTTC
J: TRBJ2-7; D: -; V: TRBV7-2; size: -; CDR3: CASNLNVQEGEQYF; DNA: TGTGCCAGCAATCTTAACGTCCAGGAGGGCGAGCAGTACTTC
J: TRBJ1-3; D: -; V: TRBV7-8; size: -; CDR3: CASSLYSPRGRSGNTIYF; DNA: TGTGCCAGCAGCTTATATTCCCCCCGAGGGCGATCTGGAAACACCATATATTTT
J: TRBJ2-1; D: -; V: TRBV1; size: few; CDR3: CTSSQEGGAGGSDEQFF; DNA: TGCACCAGCAGCCAAGAGGGGGGAGCGGGAGGGTCTGATGAGCAGTTCTTC
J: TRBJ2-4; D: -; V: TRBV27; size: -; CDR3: CASSLAGPPKNIQYF; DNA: TGTGCCAGCAGTTTGGCGGGACCGCCCAAAAACATTCAGTACTTC
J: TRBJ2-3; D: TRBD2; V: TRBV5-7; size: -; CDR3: CASSLARAGGGPDTQYF; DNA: TGTGCCAGCAGCTTGGCCCGAGCGGGAGGTGGGCCAGATACGCAGTATTTT
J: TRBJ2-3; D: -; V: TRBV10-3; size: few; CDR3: CAISDRGPTDTQYF; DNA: TGTGCCATCAGTGACAGGGGCCCCACAGATACGCAGTATTTT
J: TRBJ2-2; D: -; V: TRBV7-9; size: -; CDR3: CASSLRGGTYTGELFF; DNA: TGTGCCAGCAGCTTGAGGGGGGGGACGTACACCGGGGAGCTGTTTTTT
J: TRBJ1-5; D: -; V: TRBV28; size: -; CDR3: CATGLGRNQPQHF; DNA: TGTGCCACCGGACTCGGCCGAAATCAGCCCCAGCATTTT
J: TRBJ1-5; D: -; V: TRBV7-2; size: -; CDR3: CASSLAGGGQPQHF; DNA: TGTGCCAGCAGCTTAGCGGGGGGTGGGCAGCCCCAGCATTTT
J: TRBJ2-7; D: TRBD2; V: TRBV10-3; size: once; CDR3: CATSGGETSGRNYEQYF; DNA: TGTGCCACGAGTGGAGGAGAAACTAGCGGGCGGAACTACGAGCAGTACTTC
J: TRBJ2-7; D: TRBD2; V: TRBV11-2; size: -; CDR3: CASSLRTSGRDWPYEQYF; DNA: TGTGCCAGCAGCCTTCGGACTAGCGGGAGGGATTGGCCCTACGAGCAGTACTTC
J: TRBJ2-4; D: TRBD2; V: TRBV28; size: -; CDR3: CASSLVAGRFQYF; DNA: TGTGCCAGCAGTTTAGTAGCGGGAAGGTTTCAGTACTTC
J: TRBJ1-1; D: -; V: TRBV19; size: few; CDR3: CASSAAGRTEAFF; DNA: TGTGCCAGTAGTGCCGCAGGTAGGACTGAAGCTTTCTTT
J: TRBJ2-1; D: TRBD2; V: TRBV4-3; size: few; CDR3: CASSVSGSSYNEQFF; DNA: TGCGCCAGCAGCGTAAGCGGGAGCTCCTACAATGAGCAGTTCTTC